This passage covers 19 T cell receptor beta chains from one sample sequenced in a study of shared clonotypes between healthy human individuals. CD45RO-negative cells were positively selected for CCR7, leaving out terminally differentiated effector memory CD45RA+ cells. TCRdb's copy holds only in-frame clones and misses some; the assay was immunoSEQ multiplex PCR. Here the sample spans some 580,000 clones, roughly 98% being singletons. Sample: naive CD8+ T cells sorted from blood. The receptors were sampled from a young man in good health.

The chain couples TRBV29-1 to TRBJ1-1; D remains unclear. Germline V gives CDR1 SQVTM, CDR2 ANQGSEA. Trimming took 4 bases from V and 0 from J, leaving 6 bases between them. The CDR3 sequence is 12 residues long. Here the CDR3 reads CSVGEMNTEAFF. For the CDR3, the DNA is TGCAGCGTTGGAGAGATGAACACTGAAGCTTTCTTT.

This chain uses TRBV27 with TRBJ2-6; D not certain. The V end lost 5 bases, the J end lost 1 base, and 9 bases lay between the germline ends. Germline CDR1 is MNHEY and CDR2 is SMNVEV (reference sequence). The CDR3 spans 15 residues. The CDR3 region is CASSGLESGANVLTF. CDR3 sequence (DNA): TGTGCCAGCAGTGGGCTGGAATCTGGGGCCAACGTCCTGACTTTC.

The CDR3 DNA is TGTGCCAGTACTCCCCTCGGAGAGACGAACACCGGGGAGCTGTTTTTT. Amino acids: CASTPLGETNTGELFF. The chain carries TRBV19 and TRBJ2-2; D remains unclear. Trimming removed 7 bases at V and 0 bases at J, with 15 bases between. This CDR3 is built from 16 residues. Germline lookup yields CDR1 LNHDA and CDR2 SQIVND (reference sequence).

The chain links TRBV4-1 to TRBJ2-7; TRBD2 might be the D (6 bases). The V end was cut by 0 bases, the J end by 3 bases, with 12 bases between. From germline, CDR1 is MGHRA and CDR2 YSYEKL. This CDR3 comprises 15 residues. The CDR3 DNA is TGCGCCAGCAGCCAAGAATACGGGGGAATCTACGAGCAGTACTTC. Its translation is CASSQEYGGIYEQYF.

The chain uses TRBV4-1 and TRBJ2-7, with TRBD2 as a possible D gene (5 bases). Trimming left V 2 bases short and J 6 bases short, with 14 bases between. Germline V lookup: CDR1 MGHRA, CDR2 YSYEKL. This CDR3 region has 14 residues. The CDR3 sequence: CASSQPRASGEQYF. The CDR3 region has the DNA TGCGCCAGCAGCCAACCGAGGGCCTCTGGCGAGCAGTACTTC.

The V call is TRBV28, the J call TRBJ2-5; no clear D gene. CDR1 is MDHEN and CDR2 is SYDVKM in the germline V gene. This CDR3 comprises 13 residues. Trimming took off 3 bases at V and 4 bases at J, with 9 bases between the two ends. This CDR3 is CASSLAELETQYF. The CDR3 DNA sequence: TGTGCCAGCAGTTTGGCCGAATTAGAGACCCAGTACTTC.

The chain has TRBV29-1 and TRBJ2-3; 10 nucleotides agree with TRBD2. CDR1 SQVTM and CDR2 ANQGSEA come from the germline V gene. This CDR3 is built from 13 residues. V lost 8 bases and J lost 0; bases outside the gene matches: 2. The CDR3 nucleotides read TGCAGCATGGGACTAGCGAGCACAGATACGCAGTATTTT. It translates to CSMGLASTDTQYF.

V usage is TRBV7-6 and J usage is TRBJ2-2; D may correspond to TRBD1 or TRBD2 (5 bases each). Germline CDR1 is SGHVS and CDR2 is FNYEAQ. V dropped 3 bases and J dropped 5 bases, with 16 bases sitting between them. The CDR3 extends over 16 amino acids. In nucleotides, the CDR3 is TGTGCCAGCAGCTTGACCGGGACGGGGCTTACCGGGGAGCTGTTTTTT. It translates to CASSLTGTGLTGELFF.

The CDR3 protein is CASSATGGAYYNEQFF. The DNA of the CDR3 is TGTGCCAGCAGTGCTACAGGGGGCGCCTATTACAATGAGCAGTTCTTC. V usage is TRBV9 and J usage is TRBJ2-1, with TRBD1 matching over 9 bases. The CDR3 loop spans 16 amino acids. Germline trimming cut 5 bases from V and 4 bases from J; bases unmatched to any gene: 10. Germline CDR1 and CDR2: SGDLS and YYNGEE. Drawing the rest from reference TRBV9 and TRBJ2-1, the complete variable domain is DSGVTQTPKHLITATGQRVTLRCSPRSGDLSVYWYQQSLDQGLQFLIQYYNGEERAKGNILERFSAQQFPDLHSELNLSSLELGDSALYFCASSATGGAYYNEQFFGPGTRLTVL.

The V call is TRBV11-2, the J call TRBJ2-3; 7 positions match TRBD2. V trimming: 0 bases; J trimming: 3 bases; junction bases outside the gene matches: 12. Germline V lookup: CDR1 SGHAT, CDR2 FQNNGV. This CDR3 is 18 amino acids long. DNA for the CDR3: TGTGCCAGCAGCTTAGATCCCCCAGGGAGGGGCATAACAGATACGCAGTATTTT. Amino acids: CASSLDPPGRGITDTQYF.

The CDR3 loop is CASMEKGGGDTQYF. CDR3 sequence (DNA): TGCGCCAGCATGGAGAAGGGAGGGGGAGATACGCAGTATTTT. The rearrangement joins TRBV10-2 to TRBJ2-3, with a tentative D call TRBD2 (7 bases). With 7 bases removed from V and 5 bases from J, the gap between germline ends came to 16 bases. The germline V gene has CDR1 WSHSY and CDR2 SAAADI. The CDR3 contains 14 residues.

V is TRBV30 and J is TRBJ2-7; D not certain. The CDR3 covers 13 residues. In germline, CDR1 is GTSNPN, CDR2 SVGIG (reference sequence). V lost 2 bases and J lost 0, with 8 bases in between. CDR3: CAWSRENSYEQYF. The CDR3 DNA reads TGTGCCTGGAGTCGCGAAAACTCCTACGAGCAGTACTTC. The variable domain in full, with the rest retrieved from reference TRBV30 and TRBJ2-7, is SQTIHQWPATLVQPVGSPLSLECTVEGTSNPNLYWYRQAAGRGLQLLFYSVGIGQISSEVPQNLSASRPQDRQFILSSKKLLLSDSGFYLCAWSRENSYEQYFGPGTRLTVT.

V gene TRBV6-1 combines with J gene TRBJ2-7, with 9 bases aligning to TRBD1. CDR3 length equals 15 residues. Germline CDR1 MNHNS, CDR2 SASEGT. J was trimmed by 2 bases and V by 6 bases; bases with no gene match: 8. Here the CDR3 reads CASSAGDRVTYEQYF. The CDR3 nucleotides are TGTGCCAGCAGCGCGGGGGACAGGGTCACCTACGAGCAGTACTTC.

The chain couples TRBV28 to TRBJ2-1; D possibly uses TRBD1 or TRBD2 (5 bases each). The CDR3 is made up of 14 amino acids. From germline, CDR1 is MDHEN and CDR2 SYDVKM. The ends were cut back, 3 bases at V and 8 bases at J, with 14 bases in the middle. CDR3 nucleotides: TGTGCCAGCAGTTTGAGGGGCGGAAGCGATGAGCAGTTCTTC. This gives the protein CASSLRGGSDEQFF.

Here the CDR3 reads CASSLVGGTYEQYF. The CDR3 region has the DNA TGTGCCAGCAGCTTAGTGGGCGGGACCTACGAGCAGTACTTC. The chain uses TRBV11-2 and TRBJ2-7, with D tentatively TRBD2 (6 bases). V was cut by 1 base and J by 2 bases, with 9 bases left in between. The CDR3 runs 14 residues. Germline V gene data show CDR1 as SGHAT and CDR2 as FQNNGV.

The J gene is TRBJ1-2, the V gene TRBV5-1, with 7 positions matching TRBD1. The V and J ends lost 0 bases and 5 bases, in that order; junction bases with no gene match: 1. This CDR3 contains 13 residues. The V gene's germline CDR1 is SGHRS and CDR2 YFSETQ. The DNA for the CDR3 is TGCGCCAGCAGCTTGGTGACAGGGTATGGCTACACCTTC. It yields the protein CASSLVTGYGYTF.

The chain uses TRBV15 and TRBJ2-5, with TRBD2 matching over 8 bases. V shed 1 base, J shed 3 bases, and the junction held 4 bases outside the gene matches. This CDR3 has 15 residues. Germline V gene sequence: CDR1 LNHNV, CDR2 YYDKDF (reference sequence). CDR3 in amino acids: CATSRGLAGKETQYF. The CDR3 DNA reads as TGTGCCACCAGCAGAGGCCTAGCGGGTAAAGAGACCCAGTACTTC.

The genes are TRBV11-2 and TRBJ2-6; D is unclear. Trimming pared 4 bases from V and 4 bases from J, leaving 17 bases between. This CDR3 is built from 17 residues. From germline, CDR1 is SGHAT and CDR2 FQNNGV. CDR3 coding DNA: TGTGCCAGCAGCTCTAGATTCCAGGATCGGGGGGCCAACGTCCTGACTTTC. It is translated as CASSSRFQDRGANVLTF.

The rearrangement links TRBV7-9 to TRBJ1-2, with no clear D. The CDR3 consists of 15 residues. The germline V gene has CDR1 SEHNR and CDR2 FQNEAQ (reference sequence). Deletions cut 5 bases from V and 2 bases from J, with 15 bases between. CDR3 loop: CASSDLRWWNYGYTF. CDR3 DNA sequence: TGTGCCAGCAGCGACCTAAGGTGGTGGAACTATGGCTACACCTTC.